A single sample is the source of the 5 T cell receptor beta chains below, sequenced in a study of CD8+ T cells in alopecia areata. Extraction of RNA preceded its reverse transcription into cDNA, which served as the sequencing template. Only in-frame clones appear in the TCRdb table, and some are missing; sequencing was by immunoSEQ multiplex PCR. The table includes some 130,000 clones, more than 45% detected once. Documented treatment: oral pan-JAK inhibitor, 5-10 mg twice daily. The source material was CD4+ T cells sorted from blood, sampled at week 4, from a patient treated with tofacitinib. Receptor source: a human donor with alopecia areata.

CDR3 DNA sequence: TGCGCCAGCAGTGAGTTGCGGGGGGCCGGTGATACGCAGTATTTT. Translated: CASSELRGAGDTQYF. The chain links TRBV10-2 to TRBJ2-3; 8 nucleotides agree with TRBD2. Germline V gene data show CDR1 as WSHSY and CDR2 as SAAADI. Germline trimming cut 1 base from V and 6 bases from J; bases unmatched to any gene: 6. The CDR3 extends over 15 amino acids.

This clone was seen repeatedly, ten times or more. The chain recombines TRBV5-1 with TRBJ1-1; D uncertain. V was shortened by 0 bases and J by 3 bases, with 12 bases between the two germline ends. CDR3 length equals 15 residues. The germline gives CDR1 SGHRS, CDR2 YFSETQ. The CDR3 DNA is TGCGCCAGCAGCTTGGACCCCGGCAGGTACACTGAAGCTTTCTTT. Translating it yields CASSLDPGRYTEAFF. The entire variable domain, with the rest obtained from reference TRBV5-1 and TRBJ1-1, is as follows: KAGVTQTPRYLIKTRGQQVTLSCSPISGHRSVSWYQQTPGQGLQFLFEYFSETQRNKGNFPGRFSGRQFSNSRSEMNVSTLELGDSALYLCASSLDPGRYTEAFFGQGTRLTVV.

The chain couples TRBV29-1 to TRBJ2-7; perhaps TRBD1 as D (6 bases). The CDR3 runs 13 residues. Trimming took off 7 bases at V and 4 bases at J, with 17 bases between the two ends. Germline values: CDR1 SQVTM, CDR2 ANQGSEA. The CDR3 coding sequence is TGCAGCGCTGTAGGGTCAGGGGTTTACGAGCAGTACTTC. Protein: CSAVGSGVYEQYF.

The chain links TRBV6-5 to TRBJ2-2, with D possibly TRBD2 on 6 matching bases. V lost 6 bases and J 2 bases, leaving 10 bases between the germline ends. The CDR3 has 14 residues. From germline, CDR1 is MNHEY and CDR2 SVGAGI. Written as DNA, the CDR3 is TGTGCCAGCAGGCCGGGACTCAACACCGGGGAGCTGTTTTTT. Its translation is CASRPGLNTGELFF.

This clone was seen a handful of times. The V call is TRBV7-9, the J call TRBJ2-3; D call uncertain. The CDR3 sequence is 15 residues long. Germline-derived CDR1 and CDR2 are SEHNR and FQNEAQ (reference sequence). Trimming left V 0 bases short and J 0 bases short, with 7 bases between. The CDR3 region has the DNA TGTGCCAGCAGCTTAGCGCAGGTCAGCACAGATACGCAGTATTTT. Protein: CASSLAQVSTDTQYF.